The sequence of this T cell receptor (beta chain) was determined in a study of T-cell reconstitution after alpha-beta-depleted transplantation in children listed by TCRdb under 2016. About the investigation overall: Using TCR repertoire profiling, the study followed T-cell immune reconstitution in a quantitative way in children after TCRalphabeta/CD19-depleted allogeneic hematopoietic cell transplantation.

The protocol used for the library was PCR. The instrument given in TCRdb is Illumina HiSeq 2500. TCR library preparation used molecular barcoding, with unique molecular identifiers applied to normalize quantification of the TCRbeta repertoire. TCRdb ran its own pipeline on the public reads, namely fastp trimming at Q25 and MiXCR clone calling, and kept in-frame beta chains. Each entry is one CDR3 protein sequence, shown with its most common DNA and genes. This sample holds some 640,000 distinct CDR3 sequences; 16% were observed only once. The ten top clones hold 1.1% of the sample. Its CDR3 holds 13 amino acids, cysteine through phenylalanine. Only CDR3 DNA is held: 39 bases, read in frame from base 1. The junction shows trimming of 1 base on V and 5 bases on J, and the gene matches do not reach 4 bases of it. CDR1 and CDR2 are drawn from the germline V gene (reference sequence): DFQATT, SNEGSKA. This clonotype has at least ten counts. Its specific antigen is unknown. Base qualities are not provided; no much larger clone lies one nucleotide away.

This receptor chain uses TRBV20-1 and TRBJ2-5, with 7 bases matching TRBD2. The origin of this receptor is a human donor who donated a stem cell graft to a child with acute myeloid leukemia. Here the sequenced sample was PBMCs from the stem cell graft donor, taken from the stem cell graft. CDR3 loop: CSARVQGGETQYF. The DNA reads TGCAGTGCTAGAGTTCAGGGAGGGGAGACCCAGTACTTC.